This T cell receptor (beta chain) was recorded in a study of shared clonotypes between healthy human individuals. Looked up from germline, CDR1 is MNHEY and CDR2 is SMNVEV (reference sequence). The CDR3 contains 12 residues. Trimming stripped 6 bases from V and 4 bases from J, with 7 bases between. Naive CD8 isolation took CD45RO-negative cells positively selected for CCR7 and excluded terminally differentiated effector memory CD45RA+ cells. Assay used: immunoSEQ multiplex PCR; TCRdb lists only in-frame clones, some missing. There are about 580,000 clones in the sample; 98% occur only once, and less than 0.35% lies in the top ten.

Sequenced sample: naive CD8+ T cells sorted from blood. The receptor was isolated from a man aged 25 to 45 in good health. The rearrangement joins TRBV27 to TRBJ2-1; D not resolved. The CDR3 nucleotides read TGTGCCAGCAGCCCAGCTTACAATGAGCAGTTCTTC. Translation: CASSPAYNEQFF.